This TCR beta chain was sequenced in a study of shared clonotypes between healthy human individuals. Whole-study context: Aged between 18 and 49, the donors were two women and a few men. Whole-study results and caveats: Limited genetic and exposure-history diversity came from having few donors.

This CDR3 region has 17 residues. The germline V and J ends were trimmed by 4 bases and 3 bases, with 20 bases remaining between them. Germline values: CDR1 MNHNS, CDR2 SASEGT. Note on this clone: Antigen: not known.

Clones were sequenced by immunoSEQ multiplex PCR, and TCRdb holds only the in-frame ones, with some missing. Counted here are about 470,000 clones, around 79% occurring once; the ten biggest clones make up roughly 13%. Sequencing input: PBMCs. The source of this sequence is a middle-aged woman in good health. Some clones in this sample may be carry-over from other donors' samples. This rearrangement joins TRBV6-1 to TRBJ2-3; no clear D gene. CDR3 loop: CASSGAGPHKGTDTQYF. CDR3 DNA sequence: TGTGCCAGCAGTGGTGCCGGACCCCATAAAGGAACAGATACGCAGTATTTT.